The clone carrying this T cell receptor (beta chain) was picked up one time. The record originates from a study of blood T cell repertoires in COVID-19. As for the study in general: Collection of acute and convalescent COVID-19 samples took place in the United States, Italy and Spain. T cells, B-cell-depleted T cells, or PBMCs supplied cDNA or gDNA.

Assay: immunoSEQ multiplex PCR; the TCRdb copy retains only in-frame clones and omits some. The sample has about 65,000 clones; 81% are singletons. Sequences were obtained from peripheral blood. This sequence was found in a man older than 75 with acute or convalescent COVID-19.

CDR3 DNA: TGTGCCAGCAGCTTAGACAGGGGGGTTGGGACTGAAGCTTTCTTT. Translated, it gives CASSLDRGVGTEAFF. The chain recombines TRBV11-2 with TRBJ1-1; 7 bases map to TRBD1. Per germline, CDR1 SGHAT and CDR2 FQNNGV. Trimming cost V 0 bases and J 5 bases; bases outside gene matches: 6. The CDR3 is made up of 15 amino acids.